Sequencing of this T cell receptor (beta chain) was carried out in a study of T cell repertoires in cytomegalovirus infection. Study as a whole: Both CMV infection and a matching HLA type were indicated by public TCR beta signatures.

TCRdb used MiXCR to reprocess the reads, holding one entry per CDR3 protein. The sample holds about 900,000 distinct CDR3 sequences, around 30% seen once. This CDR3 is built from 12 residues. The V and J ends lost 5 bases and 11 bases respectively, with 14 bases between them. From germline, CDR1 is MNHEY and CDR2 SMNVEV (reference sequence). For this clonotype: Antigen specificity is unknown.

Sequenced here: cultured CD8+ T cells from PBMCs, sampled from culture after CMV antigen stimulation. This receptor was taken from a human donor in good health (CMV status not recorded). Some clones in this sample may be carry-over from other donors' samples. This chain connects TRBV27 to TRBJ2-3; maybe TRBD2 (7 bases). The CDR3: CASSQGGGQQYF. In DNA, the CDR3 is TGTGCCAGCAGTCAGGGAGGGGGTCAGCAGTATTTT.